This T cell receptor (beta chain) was sequenced for a study of shared clonotypes between healthy human individuals. Data came from immunoSEQ multiplex PCR; TCRdb stores just in-frame clones and leaves some out. The sample consists of about 1.1 million clones, around three quarters of them appearing once. This clone was counted a few times. Germline values: CDR1 SGHAT, CDR2 FQNNGV. The CDR3 spans 16 residues. V lost 5 bases to trimming and J lost 0 bases, with 14 bases between them. The receptor was derived from a man younger than 35 in good health. Some clones in this sample may be carry-over from other donors' samples. The sequenced material came from memory CD4+ T cells from PBMCs. The subset denotes: CD45RA-negative fraction. The rearrangement uses TRBV11-2 and TRBJ1-3, with D maybe TRBD1 (6 bases). The CDR3 protein is CASSPGGANSGNTIYF. The CDR3 coding sequence is TGTGCCAGCAGCCCGGGGGGCGCGAACTCTGGAAACACCATATATTTT. The full variable domain, its missing parts supplied by reference TRBV11-2 and TRBJ1-3, is EAGVAQSPRYKIIEKRQSVAFWCNPISGHATLYWYQQILGQGPKLLIQFQNNGVVDDSQLPKDRFSAERLKGVDSTLKIQPAKLEDSAVYLCASSPGGANSGNTIYFGEGSWLTVV.